Following are 25 T cell receptor beta chains from one sample sequenced in a study of CD8 T cells in ankylosing spondylitis. Antigens of these TCRs are unknown. TCRdb passed the 5' RACE reads through MiXCR, listing each CDR3 protein once. The sample carries approximately 220,000 distinct CDR3 sequences, around 18% recorded once. Findings and caveats of the study: There was a TCR beta motif, made of several highly homologous variants, that appeared characteristic of ankylosing spondylitis blood.

Sequences were obtained from blood, either unsorted or a sorted T cell fraction (not recorded which). The receptors here all came from a male donor with ankylosing spondylitis.

V gene TRBV6-1 combines with J gene TRBJ1-1; D ambiguous. CDR1 and CDR2 (germline): MNHNS, SASEGT. The CDR3 is 16 amino acids. The ends were cut back, 1 base at V and 0 bases at J, with 12 bases in the middle. CDR3 loop: CASSEGIGKMNTEAFF. CDR3 in DNA: TGTGCCAGCAGTGAAGGCATAGGGAAGATGAACACTGAAGCTTTCTTT.

The chain has TRBV7-2 and TRBJ2-2; D gene uncertain. The V end was cut by 4 bases, the J end by 3 bases, with 12 bases between. CDR3 length: 15 amino acids. Germline-derived CDR1 and CDR2 are SGHTA and FQGNSA. This chain's CDR3 is CASSSLSLDTGELFF. DNA of the CDR3: TGTGCCAGCAGCTCACTCAGCTTGGACACCGGGGAGCTGTTTTTT.

The CDR3 reads CASSPRGGAEAEAFF. DNA for the CDR3: TGTGCCAGCAGTCCCCGCGGGGGGGCGGAGGCTGAAGCTTTCTTT. The rearrangement uses TRBV9 and TRBJ1-1; perhaps TRBD1 as D (6 bases). Germline CDR1 and CDR2: SGDLS and YYNGEE. This CDR3 contains 15 residues. Trimming shortened V by 5 bases and J by 6 bases, and 20 bases separated the two germline ends.

This clonotype has a handful of counts. The chain carries TRBV30 and TRBJ2-2, with D unresolved. The CDR3 is 11 residues long. Trimming removed 1 base from V and 10 bases from J, with 7 bases in between. Germline V gene sequence: CDR1 GTSNPN, CDR2 SVGIG (reference sequence). The CDR3 loop reads CAWSGGLELFF. The CDR3 region has the DNA TGTGCCTGGAGTGGAGGTCTGGAGCTGTTTTTT.

The chain employs TRBV6-2 or TRBV6-3 and TRBJ2-1; perhaps TRBD2 as D (6 bases). CDR1 is MNHEY and CDR2 is SVGEGT in the germline V gene. Trimming stripped 6 bases from V and 1 base from J, with 13 bases between. The CDR3 sequence is 15 residues long. The CDR3 coding sequence is TGTGCCAGCAGATCGGACGGGAGTTCCTACAATGAGCAGTTCTTC. Translation: CASRSDGSSYNEQFF.

This clonotype appeared a few times. The genes are TRBV15 and TRBJ2-1; D unresolved. V was shortened by 6 bases and J by 0 bases, with 9 bases between the two germline ends. The germline CDR1 and CDR2 sequences are LNHNV and YYDKDF (reference sequence). This CDR3 has 14 amino acids. CDR3 amino acids: CATRAVSSYNEQFF. DNA for the CDR3: TGTGCCACCAGAGCAGTCAGCTCCTACAATGAGCAGTTCTTC.

This clonotype was counted many times. The chain has TRBV7-3 and TRBJ2-5; D perhaps matches TRBD1 (6 bases). Germline CDR1 is SGHTA and CDR2 is FQGTGA. V lost 5 bases, J lost 4 bases, and 14 bases lay in between. The CDR3 has 14 amino acids. The CDR3 DNA sequence: TGTGCCAGCAGCGAGGGACAAGGAACAGAGACCCAGTACTTC. This sequence encodes CASSEGQGTETQYF.

The table lists this clonotype with a few counts. This chain links TRBV20-1 with TRBJ1-1; 9 nucleotides line up with TRBD1. The CDR3 is made up of 14 amino acids. Losses at the gene ends were 3 bases for V and 5 bases for J; bases not matched to a gene: 7. Germline assignment: CDR1 DFQATT and CDR2 SNEGSKA (reference sequence). The CDR3 DNA is TGCAGTGCTAGGCTGACAGGGGGTTATACTGAAGCTTTCTTT. Encoded protein: CSARLTGGYTEAFF.

Concerning this clonotype: This may arise from a read error, as a much more abundant clone is one base away. This chain uses TRBV12-3 or TRBV12-4 with TRBJ1-2; D not certain. The CDR3 runs to 14 residues. CDR3 sequence: CASSLDPGNYDYTF. For the CDR3, the DNA is TGTGCCAGCAGTTTAGATCCGGGGAACTATGACTACACCTTC.

This clonotype was seen more than once but under ten times. The chain is built from TRBV28 and TRBJ1-4; D is perhaps TRBD1 (5 bases). Between the trimmed V and J ends, which lost 2 bases and 3 bases, there was a span of 10 bases. The CDR3 is 15 residues long. CDR1 is MDHEN and CDR2 is SYDVKM in the germline V gene. CDR3 amino acids: CASSLVGGANEKLFF. The CDR3 nucleotides read TGTGCCAGCAGTTTAGTCGGGGGGGCTAATGAAAAACTGTTTTTT.

The chain has TRBV27 and TRBJ2-1; 13 bases are a match to TRBD2. Germline loops: CDR1 MNHEY, CDR2 SMNVEV (reference sequence). The CDR3 loop spans 16 amino acids. V was pared by 3 bases and J by 7 bases, with 6 bases of the junction left unmatched. The CDR3: CASSFRTSGSLNEQFF. CDR3 in DNA: TGTGCCAGCAGTTTCCGGACTAGCGGGAGTTTAAATGAGCAGTTCTTC.

This clonotype was counted a few times. The chain couples TRBV20-1 to TRBJ1-4; tentative D call: TRBD1 (5 bases). V was cut by 0 bases and J by 2 bases, with 16 bases left in between. CDR1 and CDR2 (germline): DFQATT, SNEGSKA (reference sequence). This CDR3 is built from 17 residues. The CDR3 loop is CSARDPQGSTTNEKLFF. CDR3 nucleotide sequence: TGCAGTGCTAGAGATCCGCAGGGATCGACGACTAATGAAAAACTGTTTTTT.

This clonotype is a singleton in its sample. Just one base apart from a much larger clone, this may be a read error. J is TRBJ2-3 and V is TRBV9; no firm D call. This CDR3 is built from 12 residues. Trimming shortened V by 9 bases and J by 2 bases, and 10 bases separated the two germline ends. Germline values: CDR1 SGDLS, CDR2 YYNGEE. The CDR3, as DNA: TGTGCCAACAGTACTCTCACAGATACGCAGTATTTT. Translating it yields CANSTLTDTQYF. The full variable domain, with the rest looked up from reference TRBV9 and TRBJ2-3, is DSGVTQTPKHLITATGQRVTLRCSPRSGDLSVYWYQQSLDQGLQFLIQYYNGEERAKGNILERFSAQQFPDLHSELNLSSLELGDSALYFCANSTLTDTQYFGPGTRLTVL.

Concerning this clonotype itself: A read error may produce the germline difference seen at one junction end. The chain has TRBV12-3 or TRBV12-4 and TRBJ1-4; D is uncertain. This CDR3 contains 12 residues. CDR3 loop: CASSLGLHNPRF. As DNA, the CDR3 is TGTGCCAGCAGTCTCGGCTTACACAATCCGAGGTTT.

The sample holds many counts of this clonotype. The gene calls are TRBV12-3 or TRBV12-4 and TRBJ2-7; 7 positions agree with TRBD2. Germline trimming cut 6 bases from V and 2 bases from J; bases unmatched to any gene: 4. The CDR3 has 13 residues. CDR3 bases: TGTGCCAGCAGACCTGCGGGGGCCTACGAGCAGTACTTC. Translating it yields CASRPAGAYEQYF.

This clonotype was picked up many times. The chain couples TRBV29-1 to TRBJ2-7; D is undetermined. Germline-derived CDR1 and CDR2 are SQVTM and ANQGSEA. V was cut by 5 bases and J by 0 bases, with 11 bases left in between. This CDR3 is built from 13 residues. In nucleotides, the CDR3 is TGCAGCGTTCGCCTACTGTCCTCCTACGAGCAGTACTTC. This gives the protein CSVRLLSSYEQYF.

The chain is built from TRBV12-3 or TRBV12-4 and TRBJ2-3, with 9 bases that match TRBD2. The CDR3 extends over 17 amino acids. The trim removed 10 bases at V and 0 bases at J, leaving 14 bases unmatched. The chain's CDR3 is CAICSPPGLASTDTQYF. The DNA of the CDR3 is TGTGCCATCTGTTCCCCCCCGGGACTAGCAAGCACAGATACGCAGTATTTT.

The rearrangement joins TRBV7-9 to TRBJ2-3; 10 nucleotides line up with TRBD2. The CDR3 sequence is 15 residues long. Germline assignment: CDR1 SEHNR and CDR2 FQNEAQ (reference sequence). The trim removed 3 bases at V and 3 bases at J, leaving 3 bases unmatched. CDR3 bases: TGTGCCAGCAGCTTTTCTAGCGGGAGAACAGATACGCAGTATTTT. It codes for CASSFSSGRTDTQYF.

This clonotype was seen a few times. The CDR3 nucleotides are TGCGCCAGCAGCCAAGATTTCGGGACAGGGGCGATTATTTCGGGCCACGAGCAGTACTTC. As protein: CASSQDFGTGAIISGHEQYF. The J gene is TRBJ2-7, the V gene TRBV4-1, with 10 nucleotides matching TRBD1. This CDR3 contains 20 residues. Germline lookup yields CDR1 MGHRA and CDR2 YSYEKL. J gave up 5 bases and V 0 bases, and 19 bases lay outside the gene matches.

This clonotype was counted between two and nine times. The CDR3 coding sequence is TGTGCCAGCAGTCAAACTCAACCGGGACTAGCGGCACATACGCAGTATTTT. Translated, it gives CASSQTQPGLAAHTQYF. The J gene is TRBJ2-3, the V gene TRBV27; 11 positions match TRBD2. This CDR3 is built from 17 residues. V shed 5 bases, J shed 7 bases, and the junction held 14 bases outside the gene matches. Germline-derived CDR1 and CDR2 are MNHEY and SMNVEV (reference sequence).

The chain combines TRBV4-1 with TRBJ2-7; TRBD2 might be the D (6 bases). With 0 bases removed from V and 4 bases from J, the gap between germline ends came to 13 bases. The CDR3 spans 15 residues. Germline-derived CDR1 and CDR2 are MGHRA and YSYEKL. Here the CDR3 DNA reads TGCGCCAGCAGCCAAGAGACTAGAGCCCTATACGAGCAGTACTTC. The encoded protein is CASSQETRALYEQYF.

In its sample, this clonotype was seen a few times. V is TRBV19 and J is TRBJ2-1, with D possibly being TRBD2 (7 bases). The germline V and J ends were trimmed by 1 base and 4 bases, with 14 bases remaining between them. Germline CDR1 LNHDA, CDR2 SQIVND (reference sequence). CDR3 size: 16 residues. The CDR3 bases are TGTGCCAGTAGTATAGGGGGGGGGGCCAGTTACAATGAGCAGTTCTTC. It codes for CASSIGGGASYNEQFF.

V is TRBV15 and J is TRBJ2-5; D may match TRBD1 or TRBD2 (5 bases each). The CDR3 length is 15 residues. Per germline, CDR1 LNHNV and CDR2 YYDKDF (reference sequence). Trimming shortened V by 5 bases and J by 1 base, and 14 bases separated the two germline ends. The CDR3 reads CATSPRTGLQETQYF. CDR3 in DNA: TGTGCCACCAGCCCCCGAACAGGACTCCAAGAGACCCAGTACTTC.

The chain joins TRBV12-3 or TRBV12-4 to TRBJ1-5, with D hard to call. The CDR3 covers 13 residues. Trimming pared 0 bases from V and 7 bases from J, leaving 7 bases between. The CDR3 DNA is TGTGCCAGCAGTTTAGCGGGGAGGCAGCCCCAGCATTTT. Its translation: CASSLAGRQPQHF.

A few counts support this clonotype. The V gene is TRBV24-1, the J gene TRBJ2-1; D call uncertain. Trimming cost V 3 bases and J 8 bases, with 22 bases left between them. The V gene's germline CDR1 is KGHDR and CDR2 SFDVKD. The CDR3 sequence is 17 residues long. CDR3 DNA sequence: TGTGCCACCAGTGATCCTACCTCCCCTGCCGTACGGGATGAGCAGTTCTTC. It specifies CATSDPTSPAVRDEQFF.